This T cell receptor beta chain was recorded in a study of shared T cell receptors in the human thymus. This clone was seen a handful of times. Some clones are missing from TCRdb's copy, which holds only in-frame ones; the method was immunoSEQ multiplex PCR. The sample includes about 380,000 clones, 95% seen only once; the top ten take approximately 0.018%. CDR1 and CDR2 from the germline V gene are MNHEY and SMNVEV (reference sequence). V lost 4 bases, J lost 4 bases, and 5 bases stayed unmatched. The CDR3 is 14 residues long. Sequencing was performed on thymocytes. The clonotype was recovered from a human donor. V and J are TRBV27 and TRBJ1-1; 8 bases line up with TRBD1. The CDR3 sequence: CASSYAGGITEAFF. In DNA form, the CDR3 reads TGTGCCAGCAGTTACGCAGGGGGCATCACTGAAGCTTTCTTT.